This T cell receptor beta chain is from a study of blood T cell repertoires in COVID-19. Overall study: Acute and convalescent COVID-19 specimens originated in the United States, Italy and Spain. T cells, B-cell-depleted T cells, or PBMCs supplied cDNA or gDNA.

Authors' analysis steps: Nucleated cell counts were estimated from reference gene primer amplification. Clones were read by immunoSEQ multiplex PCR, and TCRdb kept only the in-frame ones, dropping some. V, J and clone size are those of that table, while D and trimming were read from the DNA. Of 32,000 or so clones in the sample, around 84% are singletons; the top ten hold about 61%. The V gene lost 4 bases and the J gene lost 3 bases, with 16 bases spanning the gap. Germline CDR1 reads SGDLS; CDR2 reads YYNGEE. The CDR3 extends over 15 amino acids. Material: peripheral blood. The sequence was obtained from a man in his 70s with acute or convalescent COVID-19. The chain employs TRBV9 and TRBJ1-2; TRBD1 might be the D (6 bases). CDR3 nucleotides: TGTGCCAGCAGCCACAGAGAACAGGGCTACTATGGCTACACCTTC. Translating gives CASSHREQGYYGYTF.